This T cell receptor beta chain was captured in a study of Tregs in tolerant kidney transplant recipients. Across the whole study: Recipients received nonmyeloablative bone marrow transplants from related graft donors, with transient mixed chimerism.

With 0 bases removed from V and 0 bases from J, the gap between germline ends came to 12 bases. The CDR3 length is 16 residues. Germline CDR1 reads ENHRY; CDR2 reads SYGVKD. The protocol was immunoSEQ multiplex PCR, while the TCRdb copy is restricted to in-frame clones and leaves out a portion. The listing records 30,000 to 35,000 clones. Study-level points and caveats: Antigen-driven expansion was suggested because donor-specific Tregs expanded more than all Tregs in tolerant patients.

Unstimulated Tregs (CD4+CD25+CD127-) and CD4+CD25- non-Tregs were sorted from PBMCs. With respect to this clone: Its antigen is currently unknown. The sequenced fragment ends 3 residues before the CDR3 boundary, so the rest is inferred from the germline J gene.

The V gene is TRBV10-3, the J gene TRBJ2-7; D uncertain. The sample was CD8+ T cells from blood, taken before the transplant. This clonotype was sampled from a human donor who received a combined kidney and bone marrow transplant. This CDR3 reads CAISESTRWSSYEQYF. Partial CDR3 DNA: TGTGCCATCAGTGAGTCGACCAGGTGGAGCTCCTACGAG.